A selection of T cell receptor beta chains follows, all from one sample in a study of siplizumab effects on memory and regulatory T cells. Profiled with immunoSEQ multiplex PCR; TCRdb holds only in-frame clones, not every one. This sample has 99,000 or so clones, with approximately 94% found just once. Sequencing was done on a sample of CD4+ T cells sorted from blood. The origin of the receptors is a human donor in good health. CDR3s include the opening cysteine and the closing phenylalanine or tryptophan. Each record gives: D gene, V gene, clone size, J gene, CDR3 DNA, CDR3 protein. D genes are given only for firm matches. Size tells how often a clone was seen (once, few, many) or the class of an expanded clone, and some rows leave it out.

>TRBD1|TRBV30|-|TRBJ1-5
TGTGCCTGGTCGACTCCTGACAGGGGGAATGGCAATCAGCCCCAGCATTTT
CAWSTPDRGNGNQPQHF
>-|TRBV7-2|-|TRBJ1-4
TGTGCCAGCAGCTTATTGGGTGAAAAACTGTTTTTT
CASSLLGEKLFF
>-|TRBV7-9|-|TRBJ1-1
TGTGCCAGCAGCTTACCCGCTCTGCGCACTGAAGCTTTCTTT
CASSLPALRTEAFF
>-|TRBV10-2|-|TRBJ1-2
TGCGCCAGCAGTGACCCAAGACAAAACAGGGACTATGGCTACACCTTC
CASSDPRQNRDYGYTF
>TRBD1|TRBV5-4|-|TRBJ1-2
TGTGCCAGCAGGGCGGGACAGGGGGTTAACTATGGCTACACCTTC
CASRAGQGVNYGYTF
>-|TRBV10-3|-|TRBJ1-5
TGTGCCATCAGTGAGGGTCGGCCTCAGCCCCAGCATTTT
CAISEGRPQPQHF
>TRBD1|TRBV30|-|TRBJ2-3
TGTGCCTGGAGTGTACTCAGGGGGAAGACAGATACGCAGTATTTT
CAWSVLRGKTDTQYF
>TRBD1|TRBV30|few|TRBJ1-1
TGTGCCTGGAGCCACACAGGGGGTACTGAAGCTTTCTTT
CAWSHTGGTEAFF
>TRBD1|TRBV7-8|-|TRBJ2-7
TGTGCCAGCAGCACTTCGACAGGGGGCCTGGGCGAGCAGTACTTC
CASSTSTGGLGEQYF
>-|TRBV30|-|TRBJ1-2
TGTGCCTGGAGTGTATGGGGGACTGAATATGGCTACACCTTC
CAWSVWGTEYGYTF
>-|TRBV15|once|TRBJ1-1
TGTGCCACCAGCCCGAAGTACACTGAAGCTTTCTTT
CATSPKYTEAFF
>TRBD2|TRBV7-3|-|TRBJ2-1
TGTGCCAGCAGCCGAGATGGTAGCGGGCAAGGCTACAATGAGCAGTTCTTC
CASSRDGSGQGYNEQFF
>-|TRBV18|once|TRBJ2-1
TGTGCCAGCTCATCGAACAGGGCCAGCTCCTACAATGAGCAGTTCTTC
CASSSNRASSYNEQFF
>-|TRBV2|-|TRBJ2-5
TGTGCCAGCAAGCAGCAGACCCAGTACTTC
CASKQQTQYF
>-|TRBV18|-|TRBJ2-7
TGTGCCAGCTCCCCCACGGCGGCTAGCTCCTACGAGCAGTACTTC
CASSPTAASSYEQYF
>-|TRBV4-1|-|TRBJ2-1
TGCGCCAGCAGCCAAGCGCGGTCGGGAGTCTACAATGAGCAGTTCTTC
CASSQARSGVYNEQFF
>-|TRBV4-1|-|TRBJ1-4
TGCGCCAGCAGCCACAAGAGCCAAGGCGGCATTAATGAAAAACTGTTTTTT
CASSHKSQGGINEKLFF
>TRBD2|TRBV2|-|TRBJ2-7
TGTGCCAGCAAATCTAGCGGGGTATACGAGCAGTACTTC
CASKSSGVYEQYF
>-|TRBV19|-|TRBJ1-5
TGTGCCAGTAGTAACGGGCAGGTGGGTAATCAGCCCCAGCATTTT
CASSNGQVGNQPQHF
>-|TRBV30|-|TRBJ2-3
TGTGCCTGGACCACTAGGGATACGCAGTATTTT
CAWTTRDTQYF
>-|TRBV2|-|TRBJ2-3
TGTGCCAGCAGCCAGACTCTGGGGGATACGCAGTATTTT
CASSQTLGDTQYF
>-|TRBV27|-|TRBJ1-2
TGTGCCAGCAGCCGGGACCGTACTAACTATGGCTACACCTTC
CASSRDRTNYGYTF
>-|TRBV10-3|-|TRBJ1-2
TGTGCCATCAGCCGAGGGGTCGAAGGCTACACCTTC
CAISRGVEGYTF
>-|TRBV6-5|-|TRBJ2-7
TGTGCCAGCAGTTCCCGTGTCGAGCAGTACTTC
CASSSRVEQYF
>-|TRBV7-2|few|TRBJ1-1
TGTGCCAGCAGCTTACATGTAGGTAAGAACACTGAAGCTTTCTTT
CASSLHVGKNTEAFF
>-|TRBV5-6|few|TRBJ2-5
TGTGCCAGCAGCTTGGCCGGTGAGACCCAGTACTTC
CASSLAGETQYF
>-|TRBV30|-|TRBJ2-7
TGTGCCTGGAGCCCGCAGCCCCTCTACGAGCAGTACTTC
CAWSPQPLYEQYF
>-|TRBV14|few|TRBJ1-1
TGTGCCAGCAGCGGCGAGACAGGGAACACTGAAGCTTTCTTT
CASSGETGNTEAFF
>-|TRBV9|-|TRBJ1-1
TGTGCCGGCCCCAAGTGGTCAGCTTTCTTT
CAGPKWSAFF
>TRBD1|TRBV2|-|TRBJ2-2
TGTGCCAGCAGTGAAATTAGACAGGGGGCCGGGGAGCTGTTTTTT
CASSEIRQGAGELFF
>-|TRBV5-8|-|TRBJ2-7
TGTGCCATCCCAAGCGGATCGAGCTCCTACGAGCAGTACTTC
CAIPSGSSSYEQYF
>-|TRBV11-2|-|TRBJ2-5
TGTGCCAGCAGCTCCCTCCTCGGGACCCAGTACTTC
CASSSLLGTQYF
>-|TRBV6-1|-|TRBJ2-3
TGTGCCAGCAGTTATGGAGGGAAGACAGATACGCAGTATTTT
CASSYGGKTDTQYF
>-|TRBV7-9|-|TRBJ2-2
TGTGCCAGCAGCCGATCCACCGGACAGACCGGGGAGCTGTTTTTT
CASSRSTGQTGELFF
>-|TRBV27|-|TRBJ1-6
TGTGCCAGCAGTTTACTCAGCTCCTATAATTCACCCCTCCACTTT
CASSLLSSYNSPLHF
>-|TRBV7-9|-|TRBJ1-1
TGTGCCAGCAGCCCCCGGTGGGGTGACACTGAAGCTTTCTTT
CASSPRWGDTEAFF
>TRBD2|TRBV7-2|-|TRBJ2-7
TGTGCCAGCAGCTTATTCGAACTAGCGGCTTACTACGAGCAGTACTTC
CASSLFELAAYYEQYF
>-|TRBV6-1|-|TRBJ2-2
TGTGCCAGCAGTCTCAGGGGGAACACCGGGGAGCTGTTTTTT
CASSLRGNTGELFF
>-|TRBV30|-|TRBJ1-1
TGTGCCTGGAGTGTTACGCAGGTGGGTACTGAAGCTTTCTTT
CAWSVTQVGTEAFF
>-|TRBV6-5|once|TRBJ1-2
-
CASSSSAARTNYGYTF
>-|TRBV28|-|TRBJ1-3
TGTGCCAGCAGGGGGCTAGGCTCTGGAAACACCATATATTTT
CASRGLGSGNTIYF
>-|TRBV4-1|-|TRBJ1-1
TGCGCCAGCAGCCAAGTGAGCGGGGAGGGCACTGAAGCTTTCTTT
CASSQVSGEGTEAFF
>-|TRBV7-9|few|TRBJ1-6
TGTGCCAGCACCTCGGGGGAATCGAATTCACCCCTCCACTTT
CASTSGESNSPLHF
>TRBD2|TRBV10-3|-|TRBJ2-2
TGTGCCATCAGCGCGGTACTAGCGGGAAACACCGGGGAGCTGTTTTTT
CAISAVLAGNTGELFF